Listed below are T cell receptor beta chains from one sample, sequenced in a study of T cell changes during pregnancy in multiple sclerosis. The protocol was immunoSEQ multiplex PCR, while the TCRdb copy is restricted to in-frame clones and leaves out a portion. The profile shows about 41,000 clones, approximately 90% of them singletons. Sequences were derived from CD8+ T cells from peripheral blood mononuclear cells, sampled in the third trimester of pregnancy. These receptors were collected from a female donor with multiple sclerosis, enrolled in a pregnancy study. The CDR3 runs from the conserved cysteine through the conserved F or W. A D gene is named only where the DNA matches it firmly. Clone size appears in some rows only: once, few, many, or a class for an expanded clone.

>TRBV7-3|-|-|TRBJ1-3
TGTGCCAGCAGCCCCGACGGGAGTTCTGGAAACACCATATATTTT
CASSPDGSSGNTIYF
>TRBV6-1|-|-|TRBJ2-7
TGTGCCAGCAGTGAACTTCGGGGATCGTGGGCCTACGAGCAGTACTTC
CASSELRGSWAYEQYF
>TRBV28|-|-|TRBJ2-1
TGTGCCAGCAGCCGGGACAACTACTACAATGAGCAGTTCTTC
CASSRDNYYNEQFF
>TRBV5-1|-|-|TRBJ2-1
TGCGCCAGCAGAATCCGGGACTCATTCAATGAGCAGTTCTTC
CASRIRDSFNEQFF
>TRBV27|few|-|TRBJ1-2
TGTGCCAGCAGTTCAGGGGTTGGTGGCTACACCTTC
CASSSGVGGYTF
>TRBV7-2|-|TRBD2|TRBJ2-2
TGTGCCAGCAGCCGCTATGCGGGACTACCCACCGGGGAGCTGTTTTTT
CASSRYAGLPTGELFF
>TRBV4-3|-|TRBD1|TRBJ1-1
TGCGCCAGCAGCCAAACCGGGACAGGGGGCTTGCTCGACACTGAAGCTTTCTTT
CASSQTGTGGLLDTEAFF
>TRBV4-3|-|-|TRBJ1-1
TGCGCCAGCAGCCAAGATTACGCGGGAAACACTGAAGCTTTCTTT
CASSQDYAGNTEAFF
>TRBV15|-|-|TRBJ2-1
TGTGCCACCAGCAGCGCCCTGGATGGGAGTAATGAGCAGTTCTTC
CATSSALDGSNEQFF
>TRBV14|-|TRBD2|TRBJ2-1
TGTGCCAGCAGCCGAACTAGCGAGGGTAATGAGCAGTTCTTC
CASSRTSEGNEQFF
>TRBV6-5|-|TRBD1|TRBJ2-1
TGTGCCAGCAGCCCAGGGGGCTTTTCCCATGAGCAGTTCTTC
CASSPGGFSHEQFF
>TRBV12-5|-|TRBD2|TRBJ2-1
TGTGCTAGTGGTTTGGTAAAAGCGGGAGGGCCCCTAGCCTACAATGAGCAGTTCTTC
CASGLVKAGGPLAYNEQFF
>TRBV27|-|-|TRBJ1-1
TGTGCCAGCAGTTTAGGGGCAGGTATGGCTTTCTTT
CASSLGAGMAFF
>TRBV19|-|-|TRBJ2-3
TGTGCCAGTAGTACTAGGTCAGGGTGGGGCACAGATACGCAGTATTTT
CASSTRSGWGTDTQYF
>TRBV2|-|TRBD1|TRBJ1-4
TGTGCCAGCAGTTCGGACAGGGGAGAAAAACTGTTTTTT
CASSSDRGEKLFF
>TRBV19|-|-|TRBJ2-7
TGTGCCAGCACCGGAGGGGTTGACTACGAGCAGTACTTC
CASTGGVDYEQYF
>TRBV11-2|-|-|TRBJ2-7
TGTGCCAGCAGCCCTTTTCCGGCAGGTACCTACGAGCAGTACTTC
CASSPFPAGTYEQYF
>TRBV4-2|-|-|TRBJ1-5
TGTGCCAGCAGCCAAGAAGGGGACAATCAGCCCCAGCATTTT
CASSQEGDNQPQHF
>TRBV25-1|-|-|TRBJ2-7
TGTGCCAGCAGTTCTGCCACCCACAGGGAAGGGAAGATCTACGAGCAGTACTTC
CASSSATHREGKIYEQYF
>TRBV28|-|-|TRBJ1-1
TGTGCCAGCAGTTTAACCCAGGGCTTGGACACTGAAGCTTTCTTT
CASSLTQGLDTEAFF
>TRBV5-1|-|TRBD2|TRBJ2-5
TGCGCCAGCAGCTTGTTTGGAGCGGGAGGGCTGAGTGGAGAGACCCAGTACTTC
CASSLFGAGGLSGETQYF
>TRBV9|-|-|TRBJ2-7
TGTGCCAGCAGCGTAGGGATAGGGGGAGACGAGCAGTACTTC
CASSVGIGGDEQYF
>TRBV7-9|-|-|TRBJ2-5
TGTGCCAGCCAGGCAGAGACCCAGTACTTC
CASQAETQYF
>TRBV11-2|few|TRBD2|TRBJ2-7
TGTGCCAGCAGCGACCGACTAGCGGGGGATTACGAGCAGTACTTC
CASSDRLAGDYEQYF
>TRBV27|-|-|TRBJ1-1
TGTGCCAGCAGGAACCTCAGGGCAGTTCGTCCTGAAGCTTTCTTT
CASRNLRAVRPEAFF
>TRBV11-3|-|TRBD1|TRBJ1-2
TGTGCCAGCAGCTCCGGACAGGGTGATGGCTACACCTTC
CASSSGQGDGYTF
>TRBV19|few|TRBD2|TRBJ2-1
TGTGCCAGTAGGGGACTAGCGGGACTGCAGCAGTTCTTC
CASRGLAGLQQFF
>TRBV7-9|once|TRBD1|TRBJ2-7
TGTGCCAGCACCCCGGGACAGGGCTACGAGCAGTACTTC
CASTPGQGYEQYF
>TRBV7-2|-|-|TRBJ2-1
TGTGCCAGCAGCTTAGATGGGAGTTACAATGAGCAGTTCTTC
CASSLDGSYNEQFF